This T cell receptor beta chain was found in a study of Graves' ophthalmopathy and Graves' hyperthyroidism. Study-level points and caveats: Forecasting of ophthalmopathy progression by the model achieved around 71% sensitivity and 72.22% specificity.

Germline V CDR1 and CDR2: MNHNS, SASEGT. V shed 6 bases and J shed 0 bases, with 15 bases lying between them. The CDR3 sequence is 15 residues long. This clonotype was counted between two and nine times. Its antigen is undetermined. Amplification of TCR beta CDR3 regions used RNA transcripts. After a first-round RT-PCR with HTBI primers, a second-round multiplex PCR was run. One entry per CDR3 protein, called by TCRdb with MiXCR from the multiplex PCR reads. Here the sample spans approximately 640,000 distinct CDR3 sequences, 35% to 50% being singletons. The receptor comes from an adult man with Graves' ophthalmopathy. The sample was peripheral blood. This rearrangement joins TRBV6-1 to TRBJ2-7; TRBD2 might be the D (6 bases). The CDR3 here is CASSSLGLHSYEQYF. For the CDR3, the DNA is TGTGCCAGCAGCTCTCTGGGACTGCACTCCTACGAGCAGTACTTC.